Sequencing of this T cell receptor beta chain was carried out in a study of multiple sclerosis patients with progressive multifocal leukoencephalopathy. Overall study findings and caveats: Before and during natalizumab, the clones expanded at PML already existed.

Generated by immunoSEQ multiplex PCR, the TCRdb table keeps only in-frame clones and is missing some. The repertoire holds 25,000 to 35,000 clones, with about 90% as singletons. CDR3 length: 13 amino acids. Per the germline V gene, CDR1 is LNHNV and CDR2 is YYDKDF (reference sequence). Trimming left V 3 bases short and J 1 base short, with 6 bases between. Time point noted: time of PML onset. PML was diagnosed clinically and by MRI, then confirmed by JC virus DNA in cerebrospinal fluid. Prior interferon beta treatment was universal, and the PML patients were all female. About this clone: Antigen unknown.

This receptor was taken from a human donor with progressive multifocal leukoencephalopathy. Specimen: PBMCs, collected from a patient treated with natalizumab. This chain uses TRBV15 with TRBJ1-1; D not resolved. CDR3 coding DNA: TGTGCCACCAGCAGCTCAAGGAACACTGAAGCTTTCTTT. Protein sequence: CATSSSRNTEAFF.